This record looks at one T cell receptor (beta chain) sequence and its context. This specimen belongs to a study of cytomegalovirus exposure and HLA in healthy donors. Sequencing used immunoSEQ multiplex PCR; TCRdb keeps in-frame clones, though not all of them. The sample contains 40,000 to 55,000 clones, over 75% of which appear only once. The CDR3 has 11 residues. The germline gives CDR1 SEHNR, CDR2 FQNEAQ (reference sequence). V dropped 5 bases and J dropped 10 bases, with 9 bases sitting between them. The chain combines TRBV7-9 with TRBJ2-1; D ambiguous. Sequencing was done on a sample of PBMCs. The clonotype comes from a woman aged 25 to 45 in good health and CMV-seronegative. As DNA, the CDR3 is TGTGCCAGCAGCGAGGTTCAAGAGCAGTTCTTC. Amino acid sequence: CASSEVQEQFF.